Listed here are 26 T cell receptor beta chains from one sample, sequenced in a study of prognosis after radiotherapy for stage I lung cancer. The authors amplified TCR beta CDR3 from genomic DNA using two-round multiplex PCR. During first-round PCR, primers specific to each TRBV and TRBJ gene were used. Each CDR3 protein is one row after TCRdb ran MiXCR on the multiplex PCR reads. The sample lists about 35,000 distinct CDR3 sequences, less than 45% occurring once. The sequenced sample was PBMCs, obtained before or after stereotactic body radiation therapy (not recorded which). The receptors shown here come from a donor aged 50 or older with non-small cell lung cancer.

Ten or more counts support this clonotype. The chain is built from TRBV20-1 and TRBJ2-5, with TRBD2 matching 9 bases. CDR1 is DFQATT, CDR2 SNEGSKA, per germline (reference sequence). The CDR3 is made up of 15 amino acids. Trimming at V came to 1 base and at J to 4 bases, leaving 7 bases not matched to a gene. The CDR3, as DNA: TGCAGTGCTAGAGTTCTTGCGGGAGGGTCAGAGACCCAGTACTTC. Translating it yields CSARVLAGGSETQYF.

A note on this clonotype: One end of the junction is discordant with germline, which a read error may explain. V is TRBV6-1 and J is TRBJ2-2; D might be TRBD1 or TRBD2, each matching 5 bases. Germline loops: CDR1 MNHNS, CDR2 SASEGT. The CDR3 length is 16 residues. CDR3 amino acids: CASSERAWRNTGDLFF. CDR3 bases: TGTGCCAGCAGTGAAAGGGCATGGCGGAACACCGGGGACCTGTTTTTT.

The rearrangement uses TRBV6-4 and TRBJ2-1, with 9 bases matching TRBD1. The CDR3 consists of 15 residues. Germline CDR1 MRHNA, CDR2 SNTAGT. V shed 3 bases, J shed 6 bases, and the junction held 6 bases outside the gene matches. The CDR3 loop is CASSEWTGASNEQFF. CDR3 nucleotides: TGTGCCAGCAGTGAATGGACAGGGGCGAGCAATGAGCAGTTCTTC.

Notes on this clonotype: One junction end disagrees with the germline gene, perhaps due to a read error. The chain is built from TRBV11-3 and TRBJ1-1; D gene ambiguous. Looked up from germline, CDR1 is SGHNT and CDR2 is YENEEA. This CDR3 comprises 13 residues. Here the CDR3 reads CTSSLVPNTEAFF. For the CDR3, the DNA is TGTACCAGCAGCTTAGTCCCAAACACTGAAGCTTTCTTT.

This clonotype was detected ten times or more. The chain couples TRBV5-1 to TRBJ2-2; TRBD1 matches at 10 bases. V dropped 0 bases and J dropped 6; count of bases not matched to a gene: 2. Germline CDR1 is SGHRS and CDR2 is YFSETQ. This CDR3 contains 15 residues. This chain's CDR3 is CASSLEGQGSGELFF. In DNA, the CDR3 is TGCGCCAGCAGCTTGGAGGGACAGGGGTCCGGGGAGCTGTTTTTT.

Many counts were recorded for this clonotype. The V and J genes are TRBV19 and TRBJ2-1; D call uncertain. This CDR3 spans 12 amino acids. Trimming stripped 3 bases from V and 12 bases from J, with 12 bases between. The V gene's germline CDR1 is LNHDA and CDR2 SQIVND (reference sequence). CDR3 region: CASSMTEEPQFF. For the CDR3, the DNA is TGTGCCAGTAGTATGACCGAGGAACCGCAGTTCTTC.

The table lists this clonotype with many counts. This chain uses TRBV19 with TRBJ1-3; 7 bases agree with TRBD1. From germline, CDR1 is LNHDA and CDR2 SQIVND (reference sequence). Germline trimming cut 7 bases from V and 3 bases from J; bases unmatched to any gene: 6. The CDR3 is 14 amino acids. CDR3 protein: CASTSTGNGNTIYF. CDR3 nucleotide sequence: TGTGCCAGTACCTCGACAGGGAATGGAAACACCATATATTTT.

This clonotype was picked up many times. The rearrangement links TRBV7-9 to TRBJ2-5; maybe TRBD1 (5 bases). The CDR3 spans 15 residues. The V gene lost 3 bases and the J gene lost 1 base, with 12 bases spanning the gap. Germline CDR1 SEHNR, CDR2 FQNEAQ (reference sequence). Here the CDR3 reads CASSFSGNSQETQYF. As DNA, the CDR3 is TGTGCCAGCAGCTTCTCAGGGAATAGCCAAGAGACCCAGTACTTC.

Only one count was recorded for this clonotype. A much larger clone lies a single base off, so this may be a read error. This rearrangement joins TRBV6-4 to TRBJ2-3; 9 nucleotides match TRBD2. The CDR3 loop spans 14 amino acids. Trimming cost V 6 bases and J 5 bases; bases outside gene matches: 6. The germline V gene encodes CDR1 MRHNA and CDR2 SNTAGT. CDR3 region: CASSLLAGQDTQYF. The CDR3 nucleotides read TGTGCCAGCAGCCTACTAGCGGGTCAAGATACGCAGTATTTT.

This clonotype showed up just a few times. The V gene is TRBV5-8, the J gene TRBJ1-1, with TRBD1 matching over 7 bases. The CDR3 is 19 residues long. With V trimmed by 2 bases and J by 3 bases, 19 bases remained unmatched. Germline lookup yields CDR1 SGHTS and CDR2 YDEGEE. CDR3 sequence (DNA): TGTGCCAGCAGCTTTAGGGTCGGGACAGTTCGTCGAGTCCACACTGAAGCTTTCTTT. As protein: CASSFRVGTVRRVHTEAFF.

This clonotype has at least ten counts. The chain combines TRBV3-1 with TRBJ2-1; no reliable D call. Trimming removed 0 bases from V and 0 bases from J, with 6 bases in between. CDR1 is LGHDT and CDR2 is YNNKEL in the germline V gene (reference sequence). The CDR3 spans 15 residues. CDR3: CASSQDPSSYNEQFF. CDR3 sequence (DNA): TGTGCCAGCAGCCAAGATCCCAGCTCCTACAATGAGCAGTTCTTC.

Ten or more counts support this clonotype. The chain links TRBV5-1 to TRBJ1-6; a weak D match, TRBD1 (5 bases). Germline V lookup: CDR1 SGHRS, CDR2 YFSETQ. V was clipped by 0 bases and J by 10 bases, with 11 bases between them. The CDR3 contains 14 residues. CDR3 bases: TGCGCCAGCAGCTTGGAGGGGCAGGGCTCACCCCTCCACTTT. It specifies CASSLEGQGSPLHF.

The V gene is TRBV5-1, the J gene TRBJ2-3; no firm D call. Deletions cut 3 bases from V and 7 bases from J, with 12 bases between. The CDR3 runs 13 residues. CDR1 SGHRS and CDR2 YFSETQ come from the germline V gene. The CDR3 reads CASSSVIQHTQYF. Written as DNA, the CDR3 is TGCGCCAGCAGCTCGGTAATCCAGCATACGCAGTATTTT.

Ten or more counts support this clonotype. The chain uses TRBV6-1 and TRBJ1-1; 7 nucleotides agree with TRBD1. This CDR3 contains 15 residues. V shed 2 bases, J shed 1 base, and the junction held 4 bases outside the gene matches. The germline CDR1 and CDR2 sequences are MNHNS and SASEGT. For the CDR3, the DNA is TGTGCCAGCAGTGAAAGGGGGCTGGGGAACACTGAAGCTTTCTTT. This translates into CASSERGLGNTEAFF.

This clonotype was seen at least ten times. The gene calls are TRBV3-1 and TRBJ1-6, with D possibly being TRBD1 (5 bases). This CDR3 is 15 amino acids long. Trimming removed 3 bases from V and 11 bases from J, with 17 bases in between. CDR1 is LGHDT and CDR2 is YNNKEL in the germline V gene (reference sequence). DNA of the CDR3: TGTGCCAGCAGCCAGAGCTATCGGGGGTCTGCACCCCTCCACTTT. Protein: CASSQSYRGSAPLHF.

This rearrangement joins TRBV7-6 to TRBJ2-5; D gene ambiguous. V dropped 1 base and J dropped 5 bases, with 20 bases sitting between them. CDR1 and CDR2 from the germline V gene are SGHVS and FNYEAQ. The CDR3 length is 17 residues. CDR3 in amino acids: CASSLVVSGTMLETQYF. The CDR3 nucleotides are TGTGCCAGCAGCTTAGTAGTATCGGGTACGATGTTGGAGACCCAGTACTTC.

As concerns this clonotype: A read error may be the cause here, since a much bigger clone is one base away. The J gene is TRBJ1-1, the V gene TRBV7-9, with no clear D. The germline gives CDR1 SEHNR, CDR2 FQNEAQ (reference sequence). V lost 5 bases and J 7 bases, leaving 14 bases between the germline ends. The CDR3 runs 13 residues. CDR3 sequence: CASSREREIEAFF. Written as DNA, the CDR3 is TGTGCCAGCAGCCGAGAAAGGGAGATTGAAGCTTTCTTT.

As concerns this clonotype: Just one base apart from a much larger clone, this may be a read error. This chain joins TRBV3-1 and TRBJ1-5; no clear D gene. Looked up from germline, CDR1 is LGHDT and CDR2 is YNNKEL (reference sequence). CDR3 size: 14 residues. Trimming took off 2 bases at V and 0 bases at J, with 5 bases between the two ends. Here the CDR3 reads CASSQQSSNQPQHF. For the CDR3, the DNA is TGTGCCAGCAGCCAACAATCTAGCAATCAGCCCCAGCATTTT.

The chain uses TRBV20-1 and TRBJ2-1; D unclear. The germline V and J ends were trimmed by 0 bases and 6 bases, with 12 bases remaining between them. In germline, CDR1 is DFQATT, CDR2 SNEGSKA (reference sequence). The CDR3 has 14 residues. The CDR3 reads CSARDRPSPNEQFF. The CDR3 DNA reads as TGCAGTGCTAGAGATCGTCCTAGTCCCAATGAGCAGTTCTTC.

Many counts were recorded for this clonotype. The J gene is TRBJ2-7, the V gene TRBV5-1, with TRBD1 identical over 10 bases. V was pared by 4 bases and J by 3 bases, with 10 bases of the junction left unmatched. Germline CDR1 is SGHRS and CDR2 is YFSETQ. This CDR3 has 16 residues. CDR3 sequence: CASSRAETGGDYEQYF. The CDR3 DNA reads TGCGCCAGCAGCCGCGCAGAGACAGGGGGCGACTACGAGCAGTACTTC.

This clonotype was detected many times. The V and J genes are TRBV7-3 and TRBJ2-3; TRBD2 matches 14 bases. Trimming removed 4 bases from V and 6 bases from J; junction bases left unmatched: 6. The CDR3 sequence is 16 residues long. Germline V gives CDR1 SGHTA, CDR2 FQGTGA. The CDR3 loop is CASSYRLAGGPDTQYF. The CDR3, as DNA: TGTGCCAGCAGCTATCGACTAGCGGGAGGGCCGGATACGCAGTATTTT.

This clonotype was observed many times. The chain recombines TRBV20-1 with TRBJ2-1; D is ambiguous. This CDR3 comprises 12 residues. V dropped 6 bases and J dropped 1 base, with 7 bases sitting between them. Per the germline V gene, CDR1 is DFQATT and CDR2 is SNEGSKA (reference sequence). The CDR3 nucleotides read TGCAGTGCCCAGCGATCCTACAATGAGCAGTTCTTC. Amino acid sequence: CSAQRSYNEQFF.

This clonotype was detected many times. The chain has TRBV3-1 and TRBJ2-7; D is perhaps TRBD1 (5 bases). Looked up from germline, CDR1 is LGHDT and CDR2 is YNNKEL (reference sequence). This CDR3 has 13 amino acids. The V end lost 1 base, the J end lost 6 bases, and 10 bases lay between the germline ends. CDR3 in DNA: TGTGCCAGCAGCCAAGTTCAGGGAACCGAGCAGTACTTC. Its protein is CASSQVQGTEQYF.

This clonotype came up once. V and J are TRBV20-1 and TRBJ1-5, with a possible D match to TRBD1 (6 bases). CDR1 DFQATT and CDR2 SNEGSKA come from the germline V gene (reference sequence). CDR3 length: 15 amino acids. Deletions cut 3 bases from V and 6 bases from J, with 18 bases between. The CDR3 loop is CSASPPGHRGQPQHF. CDR3 DNA sequence: TGCAGTGCTAGCCCTCCGGGACACCGAGGTCAGCCCCAGCATTTT.

The table lists this clonotype with many counts. This rearrangement joins TRBV10-3 to TRBJ2-6, with a possible D match to TRBD1 (6 bases). The CDR3 runs to 13 residues. The germline CDR1 and CDR2 sequences are ENHRY and SYGVKD. V lost 9 bases to trimming and J lost 2 bases, with 8 bases between them. CDR3 region: CAIQGAGANVLTF. The CDR3 nucleotides read TGTGCCATACAGGGTGCTGGGGCCAACGTCCTGACTTTC.

The chain is built from TRBV2 and TRBJ2-2, with a possible D match to TRBD1 (6 bases). The CDR3 runs to 15 residues. The V and J ends lost 10 bases and 0 bases respectively, with 15 bases between them. Germline V gives CDR1 SNHLY, CDR2 FYNNEI. In nucleotides, the CDR3 is TGTGCCATCCGTCAGGACAGAGCGAACACCGGGGAGCTGTTTTTT. Protein sequence: CAIRQDRANTGELFF.